This T cell receptor beta chain emerged from a study of shared clonotypes between healthy human individuals. This CDR3 comprises 15 residues. Germline lookup yields CDR1 SGDLS and CDR2 YYNGEE. V lost 0 bases and J lost 1, with 8 bases in between. Donors had no recently reported acute infections or vaccinations and were HIV-negative. Using immunoSEQ multiplex PCR, the repertoire was profiled, and TCRdb retains in-frame clones only, with some absent. The sample records approximately 2,000,000 clones, around 90% being singletons. The rearrangement joins TRBV9 to TRBJ1-5; D may be TRBD1 (5 bases). The receptor comes from a man aged 18 to 30 in good health. Some clones in this sample may be carry-over from other donors' samples. Sequenced: naive CD4+ T cells from PBMCs. Subset denoted: CD45RA+ positively selected. The DNA of the CDR3 is TGTGCCAGCAGCGTAGCAGGGACGAGCAATCAGCCCCAGCATTTT. Amino acid sequence: CASSVAGTSNQPQHF.